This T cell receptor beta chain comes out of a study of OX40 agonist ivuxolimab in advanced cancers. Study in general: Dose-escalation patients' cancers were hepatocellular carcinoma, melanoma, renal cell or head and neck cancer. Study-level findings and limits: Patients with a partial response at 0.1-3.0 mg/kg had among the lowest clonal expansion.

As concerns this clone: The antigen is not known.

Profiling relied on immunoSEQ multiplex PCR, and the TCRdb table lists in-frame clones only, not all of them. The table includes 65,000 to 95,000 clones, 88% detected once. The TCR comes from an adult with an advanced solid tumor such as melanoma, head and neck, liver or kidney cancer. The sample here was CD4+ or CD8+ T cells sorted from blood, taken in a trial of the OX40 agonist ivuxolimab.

This CDR3 is CASSENGVLNEQFF. The CDR3 DNA is TGTGCCAGCAGTGAAAATGGGGTTCTCAATGAGCAGTTCTTC. The J gene is TRBJ2-1, the V gene TRBV2; no firm D call. Per the germline V gene, CDR1 is SNHLY and CDR2 is FYNNEI. V lost 2 bases to trimming and J lost 6 bases, with 11 bases between them. The CDR3 contains 14 residues.